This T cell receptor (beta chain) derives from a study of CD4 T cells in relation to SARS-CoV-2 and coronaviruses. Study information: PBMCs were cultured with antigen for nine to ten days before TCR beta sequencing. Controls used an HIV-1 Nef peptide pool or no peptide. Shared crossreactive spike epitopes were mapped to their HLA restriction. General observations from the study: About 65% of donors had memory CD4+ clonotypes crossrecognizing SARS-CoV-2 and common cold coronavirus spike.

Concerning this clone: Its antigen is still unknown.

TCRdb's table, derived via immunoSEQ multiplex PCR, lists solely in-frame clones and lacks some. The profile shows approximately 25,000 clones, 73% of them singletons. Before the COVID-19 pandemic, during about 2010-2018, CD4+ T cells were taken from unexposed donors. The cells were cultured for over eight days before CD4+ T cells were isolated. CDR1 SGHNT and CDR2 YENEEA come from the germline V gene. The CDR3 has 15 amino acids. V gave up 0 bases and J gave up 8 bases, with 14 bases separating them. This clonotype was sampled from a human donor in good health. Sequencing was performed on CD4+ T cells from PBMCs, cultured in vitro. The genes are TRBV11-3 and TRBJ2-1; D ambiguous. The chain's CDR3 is CASSLDGASGHEQFF. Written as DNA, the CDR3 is TGTGCCAGCAGCTTAGATGGAGCCAGTGGTCATGAGCAGTTCTTC. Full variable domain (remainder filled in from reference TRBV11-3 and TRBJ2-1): EAGVVQSPRYKIIEKKQPVAFWCNPISGHNTLYWYLQNLGQGPELLIRYENEEAVDDSQLPKDRFSAERLKGVDSTLKIQPAELGDSAVYLCASSLDGASGHEQFFGPGTRLTVL.